This T cell receptor (beta chain) comes out of a study of control samples from healthy donors and cancer patients (dated by TCRdb to about 2020). Comment on this clone: This clone's antigen is unknown. No base quality information exists; no much larger clone differs at one position.

The library was built by means of the immunoSEQ multiplex PCR assay. TCRdb's version of the immuneACCESS table is confined to in-frame rearrangements and falls short of the full clone set. An unresolved V gene accounts for under half of the shortfall where checked; the remainder is of unknown origin. Recorded for this sample are about 64,000 clones; under 95% of them occurred a single time. The ten largest account for about 1.7% of the sample. Sequenced material: PBMCs. The receptor was isolated from a man aged 35 to 55 with colorectal cancer.

The DNA reads as follows: TGTGCCAGCAGCCCTGGGGACAGGGGGGACACTGAAGCTTTCTTT. It translates to CASSPGDRGDTEAFF. The chain links TRBV13 with TRBJ1-1, with TRBD1 matching 11 junction bases. The germline V gene (reference sequence) gives CDR1 as PRHDT and CDR2 as FYEKMQ. The CDR3 holds 15 amino acids from the cysteine to the phenylalanine. Just the 45-base CDR3 DNA is kept, in frame starting at base 1. From V the trimming removes 5 bases and from J it removes 3 bases, while the gene matches leave 5 bases of the junction unaccounted for. Here the CDR3 is joined to the reference TRBV13 and TRBJ1-1 genes, and the full variable domain is: AAGVIQSPRHLIKEKRETATLKCYPIPRHDTVYWYQQGPGQDPQFLISFYEKMQSDKGSIPDRFSAQQFSDYHSELNMSSLELGDSALYFCASSPGDRGDTEAFFGQGTRLTVV.